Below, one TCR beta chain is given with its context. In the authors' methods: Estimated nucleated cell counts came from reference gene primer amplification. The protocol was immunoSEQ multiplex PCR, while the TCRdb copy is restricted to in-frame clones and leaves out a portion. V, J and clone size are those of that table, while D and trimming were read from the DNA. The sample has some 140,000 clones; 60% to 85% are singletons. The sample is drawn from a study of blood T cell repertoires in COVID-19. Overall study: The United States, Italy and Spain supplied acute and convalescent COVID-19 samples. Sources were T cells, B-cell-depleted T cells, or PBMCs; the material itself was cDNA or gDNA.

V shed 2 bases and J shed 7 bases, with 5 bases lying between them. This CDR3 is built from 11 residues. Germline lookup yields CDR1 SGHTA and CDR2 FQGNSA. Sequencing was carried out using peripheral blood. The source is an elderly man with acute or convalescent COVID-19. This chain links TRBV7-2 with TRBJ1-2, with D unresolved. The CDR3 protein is CASSLSGGYTF. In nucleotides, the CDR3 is TGTGCCAGCAGCTTATCCGGTGGCTACACCTTC.